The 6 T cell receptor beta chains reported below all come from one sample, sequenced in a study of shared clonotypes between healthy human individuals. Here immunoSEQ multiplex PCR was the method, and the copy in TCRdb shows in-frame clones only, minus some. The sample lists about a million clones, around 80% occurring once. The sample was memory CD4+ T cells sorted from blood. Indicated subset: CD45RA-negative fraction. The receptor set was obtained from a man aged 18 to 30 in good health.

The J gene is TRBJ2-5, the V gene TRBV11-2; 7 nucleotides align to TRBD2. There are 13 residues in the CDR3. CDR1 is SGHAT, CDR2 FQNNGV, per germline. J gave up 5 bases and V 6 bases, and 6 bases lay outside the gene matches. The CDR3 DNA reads TGTGCCAGCAGTCGGGGAGGGGACGAGACCCAGTACTTC. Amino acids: CASSRGGDETQYF. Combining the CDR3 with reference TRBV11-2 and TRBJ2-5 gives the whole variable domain EAGVAQSPRYKIIEKRQSVAFWCNPISGHATLYWYQQILGQGPKLLIQFQNNGVVDDSQLPKDRFSAERLKGVDSTLKIQPAKLEDSAVYLCASSRGGDETQYFGPGTRLLVL.

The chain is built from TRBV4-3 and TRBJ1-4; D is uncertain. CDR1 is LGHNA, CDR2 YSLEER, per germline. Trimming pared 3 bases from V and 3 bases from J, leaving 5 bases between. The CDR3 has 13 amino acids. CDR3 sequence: CASSQGSNEKLFF. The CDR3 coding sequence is TGCGCCAGCAGCCAGGGATCTAATGAAAAACTGTTTTTT.

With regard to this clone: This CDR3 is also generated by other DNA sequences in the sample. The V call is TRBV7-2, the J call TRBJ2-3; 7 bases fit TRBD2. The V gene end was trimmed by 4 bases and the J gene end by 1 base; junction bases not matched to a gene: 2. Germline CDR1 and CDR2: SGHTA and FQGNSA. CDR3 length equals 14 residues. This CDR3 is CASSSGGGTDTQYF. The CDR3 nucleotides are TGTGCCAGCAGCTCGGGAGGAGGCACAGATACGCAGTATTTT.

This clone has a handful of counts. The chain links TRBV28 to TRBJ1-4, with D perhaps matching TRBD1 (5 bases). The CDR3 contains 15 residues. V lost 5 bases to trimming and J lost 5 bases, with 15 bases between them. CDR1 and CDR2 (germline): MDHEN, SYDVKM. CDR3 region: CASSRPGTGNEKLFF. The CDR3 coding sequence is TGTGCCAGCAGTCGCCCCGGGACGGGAAATGAAAAACTGTTTTTT. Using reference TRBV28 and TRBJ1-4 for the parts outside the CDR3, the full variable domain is DVKVTQSSRYLVKRTGEKVFLECVQDMDHENMFWYRQDPGLGLRLIYFSYDVKMKEKGDIPEGYSVSREKKERFSLILESASTNQTSMYLCASSRPGTGNEKLFFGSGTQLSVL.

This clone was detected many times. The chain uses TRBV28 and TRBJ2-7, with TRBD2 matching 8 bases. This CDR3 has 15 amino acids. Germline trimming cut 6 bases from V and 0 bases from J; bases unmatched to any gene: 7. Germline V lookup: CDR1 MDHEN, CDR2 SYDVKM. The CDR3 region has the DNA TGTGCCAGCAGGCCGAGCGGGGGAGTCTCCTACGAGCAGTACTTC. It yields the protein CASRPSGGVSYEQYF.

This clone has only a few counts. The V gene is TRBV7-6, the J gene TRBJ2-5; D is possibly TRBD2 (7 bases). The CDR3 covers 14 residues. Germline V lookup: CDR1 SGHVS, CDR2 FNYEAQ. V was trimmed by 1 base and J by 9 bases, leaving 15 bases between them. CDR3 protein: CASSLEVRGAPQYF. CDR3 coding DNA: TGTGCCAGCAGCTTAGAAGTCCGGGGGGCGCCCCAGTACTTC.